This T cell receptor (beta chain) came from a study of T cell responses to AZD1222 COVID-19 vaccine. This clone was seen once. The V end lost 0 bases, the J end lost 5 bases, and 11 bases lay between the germline ends. CDR1 is SGHRS and CDR2 is YFSETQ in the germline V gene. This CDR3 is 14 amino acids long. Sequenced by immunoSEQ multiplex PCR; TCRdb stores in-frame clones only, minus some. The sample yields 60,000 to 80,000 clones, 60% to 85% seen once. The material was peripheral blood, obtained 28 days after the second AZD1222 dose. This clonotype was sampled from an adult who received the AZD1222 COVID-19 vaccine. V is TRBV5-1 and J is TRBJ1-1; D remains ambiguous. CDR3: CASSLGVTRTEAFF. CDR3 DNA: TGCGCCAGCAGCTTGGGGGTCACGAGGACTGAAGCTTTCTTT.